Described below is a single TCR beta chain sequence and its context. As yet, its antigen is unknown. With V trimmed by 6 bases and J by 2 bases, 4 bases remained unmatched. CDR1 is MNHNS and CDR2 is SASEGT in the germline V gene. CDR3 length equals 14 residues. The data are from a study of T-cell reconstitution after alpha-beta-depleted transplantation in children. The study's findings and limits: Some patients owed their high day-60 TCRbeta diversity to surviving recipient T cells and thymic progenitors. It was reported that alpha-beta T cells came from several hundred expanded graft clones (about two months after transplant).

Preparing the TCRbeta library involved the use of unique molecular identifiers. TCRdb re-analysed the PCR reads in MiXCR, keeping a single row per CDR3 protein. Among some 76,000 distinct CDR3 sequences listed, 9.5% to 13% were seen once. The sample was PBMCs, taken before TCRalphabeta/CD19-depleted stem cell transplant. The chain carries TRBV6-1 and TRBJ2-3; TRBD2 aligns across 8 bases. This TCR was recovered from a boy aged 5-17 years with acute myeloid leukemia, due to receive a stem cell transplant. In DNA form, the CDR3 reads TGTGCCAGCAGGAGCGGGGGCCACACAGATACGCAGTATTTT. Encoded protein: CASRSGGHTDTQYF.